Each of the 31 T cell receptor beta chains below was sequenced from the same sample in a study of blood T cell repertoires in COVID-19. Assay used: immunoSEQ multiplex PCR; TCRdb lists only in-frame clones, some missing. Among some 200,000 clones listed, 89% were seen once. Material: PBMCs or T cells enriched from blood (not recorded which). Receptors were obtained from a woman under 30 who had recovered from COVID-19.

The sample holds one count of this clone. The V and J genes are TRBV3-1 (or the pseudogene TRBV3-2) and TRBJ1-1, with TRBD1 as a possible D gene (6 bases). V gave up 4 bases and J gave up 0 bases, with 9 bases separating them. Per germline, CDR1 LGHDT and CDR2 YNNKEL (reference sequence). The CDR3 extends over 14 amino acids. CDR3 region: CASSRQEVNTEAFF. In DNA form, the CDR3 reads TGTGCCAGCAGCCGACAGGAGGTGAACACTGAAGCTTTCTTT.

This chain connects TRBV4-2 to TRBJ1-4, with 9 bases lining up with TRBD1. The ends lost 3 bases at V and 6 bases at J; junction bases unmatched: 8. The CDR3 is 16 amino acids. Germline V lookup: CDR1 LGHNA, CDR2 YNFKEQ. The CDR3 DNA sequence: TGTGCCAGCAGCCACCCCTCCGGGACAGGGCATGAAAAACTGTTTTTT. It is translated as CASSHPSGTGHEKLFF.

The rearrangement joins TRBV19 to TRBJ1-1; TRBD1 is a possible D gene (6 bases). The V end was cut by 5 bases, the J end by 7 bases, with 14 bases between. Looked up from germline, CDR1 is LNHDA and CDR2 is SQIVND (reference sequence). CDR3 length equals 13 residues. The CDR3 here is CASSPNRVDEAFF. The DNA for the CDR3 is TGTGCCAGTAGTCCGAACAGGGTTGATGAAGCTTTCTTT.

The CDR3 bases are TGCGCCAGCAGCTTGACAGGGCTCCCCCAAGAGACCCAGTACTTC. It codes for CASSLTGLPQETQYF. The chain recombines TRBV5-1 with TRBJ2-5; D perhaps matches TRBD1 (6 bases). The CDR3 has 15 amino acids. Germline V gene lookup returns CDR1 SGHRS and CDR2 YFSETQ. Trimming removed 1 base from V and 1 base from J, with 11 bases in between.

V gene TRBV10-1 combines with J gene TRBJ2-1, with D hard to call. This CDR3 spans 16 amino acids. Germline CDR1 WNHNN, CDR2 SYGVQD (reference sequence). Deletions cut 4 bases from V and 0 bases from J, with 13 bases between. The CDR3 coding sequence is TGCGCCAGCAGTGGAGTGGAGTCGGACTCCTACAATGAGCAGTTCTTC. Amino acids: CASSGVESDSYNEQFF.

The chain recombines TRBV11-2 with TRBJ1-6, with 7 positions matching TRBD1. V gave up 5 bases and J gave up 13 bases; unmatched junction bases: 8. This CDR3 comprises 13 residues. Germline V gives CDR1 SGHAT, CDR2 FQNNGV. The CDR3 here is CASSLRQGLPLHF. DNA of the CDR3: TGTGCCAGCAGCCTAAGACAGGGCCTTCCCCTCCACTTT. Using reference TRBV11-2 and TRBJ1-6 for the parts outside the CDR3, the full variable domain is EAGVAQSPRYKIIEKRQSVAFWCNPISGHATLYWYQQILGQGPKLLIQFQNNGVVDDSQLPKDRFSAERLKGVDSTLKIQPAKLEDSAVYLCASSLRQGLPLHFGNGTRLTVT.

This chain joins TRBV7-9 and TRBJ2-1; 8 bases agree with TRBD1. The length of the CDR3 is 12 residues. Trimming cost V 5 bases and J 12 bases; bases outside gene matches: 6. In germline, CDR1 is SEHNR, CDR2 FQNEAQ (reference sequence). In DNA, the CDR3 is TGTGCCAGCAGCGCCACAGGGGGGAGGCAGTTCTTC. Protein product: CASSATGGRQFF.

The chain carries TRBV28 and TRBJ2-7; TRBD1 agrees at 7 bases. V lost 1 base to trimming and J lost 4 bases; unmatched junction nucleotides: 4. The CDR3 totals 14 residues. CDR1 and CDR2 (germline): MDHEN, SYDVKM. CDR3 sequence reads: CASSLLQGSYEQYF. CDR3 nucleotides: TGTGCCAGCAGTTTATTACAGGGGTCTTACGAGCAGTACTTC. The full variable domain, with the rest looked up from reference TRBV28 and TRBJ2-7, is DVKVTQSSRYLVKRTGEKVFLECVQDMDHENMFWYRQDPGLGLRLIYFSYDVKMKEKGDIPEGYSVSREKKERFSLILESASTNQTSMYLCASSLLQGSYEQYFGPGTRLTVT.

V is TRBV12-5 and J is TRBJ2-5; 8 positions agree with TRBD2. The V gene end was trimmed by 6 bases and the J gene end by 2 bases; junction bases not matched to a gene: 5. Germline V CDR1 and CDR2: LGHNT, FRNRAP. The CDR3 extends over 14 amino acids. CDR3 protein: CASGQRGGQETQYF. The CDR3 nucleotides are TGTGCTAGTGGACAACGGGGGGGACAAGAGACCCAGTACTTC.

The chain combines TRBV14 with TRBJ2-7; possible D gene TRBD1, 5 bases. Germline CDR1 SGHDN, CDR2 FVKESK. The CDR3 covers 12 residues. Trimming cost V 0 bases and J 5 bases, with 5 bases left between them. The CDR3 DNA sequence: TGTGCCAGCAGCCAAGACAGGGACGAGCAGTACTTC. Protein product: CASSQDRDEQYF.

The CDR3 here is CASSATGKSYNEQFF. The DNA for the CDR3 is TGTGCCAGCAGCGCAACAGGGAAATCATACAATGAGCAGTTCTTC. The genes are TRBV9 and TRBJ2-1; D might be TRBD1 (6 bases). The CDR3 is made up of 15 amino acids. From germline, CDR1 is SGDLS and CDR2 YYNGEE. The V end lost 3 bases, the J end lost 4 bases, and 14 bases lay between the germline ends.

The J gene is TRBJ2-1, the V gene TRBV6-5, with D perhaps TRBD1 (5 bases). The V end lost 2 bases, the J end lost 4 bases, and 12 bases lay between the germline ends. The V gene's germline CDR1 is MNHEY and CDR2 SVGAGI. The CDR3 has 15 residues. Here the CDR3 DNA reads TGTGCCAGCAGTTACGGTGGGGCCGGATACAATGAGCAGTTCTTC. Its translation: CASSYGGAGYNEQFF.

This chain joins TRBV6-5 and TRBJ1-1, with D perhaps matching TRBD1 (6 bases). Germline CDR1 is MNHEY and CDR2 is SVGAGI. The CDR3 extends over 12 amino acids. The germline V and J ends were trimmed by 6 bases and 11 bases, with 16 bases remaining between them. The CDR3 DNA is TGTGCCAGCAGCGATACAGGGTGGCGGGCTTTCTTT. It encodes CASSDTGWRAFF.

This clone was recorded once. This rearrangement joins TRBV6-5 to TRBJ2-1; no clear D gene. V gave up 2 bases and J gave up 9 bases, with 14 bases separating them. The CDR3 is made up of 14 amino acids. The germline V gene encodes CDR1 MNHEY and CDR2 SVGAGI. The CDR3 protein is CASSYTRAGGEQFF. The CDR3 coding sequence is TGTGCCAGCAGTTACACCCGAGCTGGCGGTGAGCAGTTCTTC.

The chain has TRBV6-2 or TRBV6-3 and TRBJ2-5, with a tentative D call TRBD1 (6 bases). The germline CDR1 and CDR2 sequences are MNHEY and SVGEGT. This CDR3 has 13 amino acids. Trimming cost V 2 bases and J 3 bases, with 7 bases left between them. The CDR3 region has the DNA TGTGCCAGCAGTTACGGACAGAAAGAGACCCAGTACTTC. It codes for CASSYGQKETQYF.

This rearrangement joins TRBV10-1 to TRBJ2-3; perhaps TRBD2 as D (5 bases). The V end lost 6 bases, the J end lost 2 bases, and 9 bases lay between the germline ends. Per germline, CDR1 WNHNN and CDR2 SYGVQD (reference sequence). The CDR3 is 13 amino acids. The CDR3 DNA follows: TGCGCCAGCAGCCGACTATCCACAGATACGCAGTATTTT. The encoded protein is CASSRLSTDTQYF.

The V and J genes are TRBV30 and TRBJ1-2; the match to TRBD1 covers 8 bases. V lost 1 base to trimming and J lost 8 bases; unmatched junction nucleotides: 12. The CDR3 consists of 15 residues. CDR1 and CDR2 (germline): GTSNPN, SVGIG (reference sequence). The CDR3 DNA follows: TGTGCCTGGAGTGGGCCAGGGGGCGCTGGGGGCGGCTACACCTTC. The encoded protein is CAWSGPGGAGGGYTF.

This chain joins TRBV4-1 and TRBJ2-3, with a weak D call TRBD1 (6 bases). Looked up from germline, CDR1 is MGHRA and CDR2 is YSYEKL. The CDR3 covers 16 residues. Trimming left V 6 bases short and J 0 bases short, with 16 bases between. CDR3 in amino acids: CASSRGQSPSTDTQYF. CDR3 in DNA: TGCGCCAGCAGTCGAGGACAGAGCCCTAGCACAGATACGCAGTATTTT.

The chain combines TRBV28 with TRBJ2-3, with 10 bases aligning to TRBD2. CDR1 is MDHEN and CDR2 is SYDVKM in the germline V gene. This CDR3 is built from 16 residues. The V and J ends lost 5 bases and 3 bases, in that order; junction bases with no gene match: 8. For the CDR3, the DNA is TGTGCCAGCAGTCTACCCGGGACTAGCGTAACAGATACGCAGTATTTT. It yields the protein CASSLPGTSVTDTQYF.

The chain is built from TRBV7-2 and TRBJ2-1, with D tentatively TRBD2 (6 bases). Trimming left V 1 base short and J 4 bases short, with 11 bases between. CDR3 length: 15 residues. The germline gives CDR1 SGHTA, CDR2 FQGNSA. CDR3 in DNA: TGTGCCAGCAGCTTAGGGGACTGGCGATACAATGAGCAGTTCTTC. Its translation: CASSLGDWRYNEQFF. Full variable domain (remainder filled in from reference TRBV7-2 and TRBJ2-1): GAGVSQSPSNKVTEKGKDVELRCDPISGHTALYWYRQSLGQGLEFLIYFQGNSAPDKSGLPSDRFSAERTGGSVSTLTIQRTQQEDSAVYLCASSLGDWRYNEQFFGPGTRLTVL.

The V gene is TRBV29-1, the J gene TRBJ1-2; 7 bases line up with TRBD1. V shed 5 bases and J 7 bases; nucleotides not matched to a gene: 4. The CDR3 extends over 11 amino acids. Germline loops: CDR1 SQVTM, CDR2 ANQGSEA. The CDR3 loop reads CSVTGVLGYTF. CDR3 nucleotides: TGCAGCGTTACAGGGGTACTTGGCTACACCTTC.

This chain links TRBV4-1 with TRBJ2-4, with D perhaps TRBD1 (6 bases). There are 14 residues in the CDR3. V lost 2 bases and J lost 10, with 15 bases in between. Germline V lookup: CDR1 MGHRA, CDR2 YSYEKL. The CDR3 region is CASSQLSGTRIQYF. In DNA form, the CDR3 reads TGCGCCAGCAGCCAATTATCCGGGACACGGATTCAGTACTTC.

The gene calls are TRBV2 and TRBJ2-2; 9 bases are shared with TRBD1. Germline V gene lookup returns CDR1 SNHLY and CDR2 FYNNEI. V shed 5 bases and J 6 bases; nucleotides not matched to a gene: 7. CDR3 length: 15 residues. The CDR3 DNA reads TGTGCCAGCAGTTCCGGGACAGGGACAGCCGGGGAGCTGTTTTTT. Its protein is CASSSGTGTAGELFF. Together with reference TRBV2 and TRBJ2-2, the CDR3 gives the full variable domain: EPEVTQTPSHQVTQMGQEVILRCVPISNHLYFYWYRQILGQKVEFLVSFYNNEISEKSEIFDDQFSVERPDGSNFTLKIRSTKLEDSAMYFCASSSGTGTAGELFFGEGSRLTVL.

The table lists this clone with a count of one. This chain connects TRBV7-3 to TRBJ2-5; D is possibly TRBD1 (8 bases). Germline V lookup: CDR1 SGHTA, CDR2 FQGTGA. Deletions cut 5 bases from V and 2 bases from J, with 18 bases between. There are 16 residues in the CDR3. CDR3 nucleotides: TGTGCCAGCAGCATCGGACAGGGAGGGGGACAAGAGACCCAGTACTTC. The encoded protein is CASSIGQGGGQETQYF.

The chain employs TRBV28 and TRBJ1-4; TRBD1 is a possible D gene (5 bases). Germline V lookup: CDR1 MDHEN, CDR2 SYDVKM. The length of the CDR3 is 17 residues. The germline V and J ends were trimmed by 3 bases and 2 bases, with 16 bases remaining between them. The DNA of the CDR3 is TGTGCCAGCAGTTTTGATCCTAAAGGGGCTACTAATGAAAAACTGTTTTTT. This translates into CASSFDPKGATNEKLFF. Looking up the rest from reference TRBV28 and TRBJ1-4 gives the full variable domain: DVKVTQSSRYLVKRTGEKVFLECVQDMDHENMFWYRQDPGLGLRLIYFSYDVKMKEKGDIPEGYSVSREKKERFSLILESASTNQTSMYLCASSFDPKGATNEKLFFGSGTQLSVL.

Only a few counts were recorded for this clone. This chain connects TRBV5-1 to TRBJ1-2; the match to TRBD1 covers 8 bases. There are 14 residues in the CDR3. Germline CDR1 SGHRS, CDR2 YFSETQ. J was trimmed by 4 bases and V by 3 bases; bases with no gene match: 5. In DNA, the CDR3 is TGCGCCAGCAGCTACCCACAGGGGGGCTATGGCTACACCTTC. It is translated as CASSYPQGGYGYTF.

This clone was recorded a few times. This sequence joins TRBV10-3 and TRBJ2-3; TRBD1 matches at 8 bases. The trim removed 2 bases at V and 0 bases at J, leaving 7 bases unmatched. The germline gives CDR1 ENHRY, CDR2 SYGVKD. CDR3 length: 17 residues. CDR3 protein: CAISETGGVASTDTQYF. The CDR3 region has the DNA TGTGCCATCAGTGAGACAGGGGGTGTCGCTAGCACAGATACGCAGTATTTT.

This clone was seen only once. The chain combines TRBV30 with TRBJ2-7; D uncertain. The V and J ends lost 1 base and 2 bases respectively, with 6 bases between them. Germline assignment: CDR1 GTSNPN and CDR2 SVGIG (reference sequence). There are 12 residues in the CDR3. The CDR3 loop is CAWSESPYEQYF. CDR3 coding DNA: TGTGCCTGGAGTGAATCTCCCTACGAGCAGTACTTC.

This chain joins TRBV28 and TRBJ1-1; the D gene is possibly TRBD1 (5 bases). V shed 8 bases and J shed 1 base, with 17 bases lying between them. The length of the CDR3 is 15 residues. Germline V gene lookup returns CDR1 MDHEN and CDR2 SYDVKM. This CDR3 is CASFLGGGRNTEAFF. CDR3 sequence (DNA): TGTGCCAGCTTCTTGGGCGGGGGGAGGAACACTGAAGCTTTCTTT.

CDR3: CASSLVDYTEAFF. CDR3 DNA sequence: TGTGCCAGCAGTTTAGTCGACTACACTGAAGCTTTCTTT. J is TRBJ1-1 and V is TRBV12-3 or TRBV12-4; D uncertain. CDR3 length equals 13 residues. Trimming removed 1 base from V and 3 bases from J, with 6 bases in between.

The chain is built from TRBV7-9 and TRBJ1-2; 9 bases line up with TRBD1. The CDR3 has 16 amino acids. Germline CDR1 and CDR2: SEHNR and FQNEAQ (reference sequence). V was pared by 5 bases and J by 0 bases, with 7 bases of the junction left unmatched. The CDR3 reads CASSPGDRETNYGYTF. CDR3 in DNA: TGTGCCAGCAGCCCCGGGGACAGGGAAACTAACTATGGCTACACCTTC.